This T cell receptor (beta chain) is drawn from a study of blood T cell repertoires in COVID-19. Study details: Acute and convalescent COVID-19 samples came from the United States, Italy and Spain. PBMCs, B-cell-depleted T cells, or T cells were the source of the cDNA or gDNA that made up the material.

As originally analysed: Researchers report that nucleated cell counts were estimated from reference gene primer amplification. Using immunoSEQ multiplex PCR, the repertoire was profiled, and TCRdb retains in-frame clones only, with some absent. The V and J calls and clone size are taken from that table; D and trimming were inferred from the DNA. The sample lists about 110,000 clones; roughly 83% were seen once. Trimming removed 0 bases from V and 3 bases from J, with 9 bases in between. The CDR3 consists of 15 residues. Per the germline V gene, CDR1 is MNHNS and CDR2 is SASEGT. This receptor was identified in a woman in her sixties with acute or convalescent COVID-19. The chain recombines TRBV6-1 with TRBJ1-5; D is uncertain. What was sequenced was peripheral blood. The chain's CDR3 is CASSEARVVNQPQHF. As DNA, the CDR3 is TGTGCCAGCAGTGAAGCGCGGGTTGTCAATCAGCCCCAGCATTTT.